This T cell receptor (beta chain) was profiled in a study of graft-versus-host responses after intestinal transplantation. Looking at the study overall: Transplantation in recipients was multivisceral, liver-intestinal, or isolated intestinal. Study-level results: Researchers found peak circulating GvH clone levels linked to early post-transplant HvG declines.

Points on this clone: Its antigen is unidentified. This specimen includes other DNA sequences encoding the same CDR3.

Only in-frame clones appear in the TCRdb table, and some are missing; sequencing was by immunoSEQ multiplex PCR. The sample contains roughly 75,000 clones, 91% of which appear only once. Germline V gene data show CDR1 as SGHTA and CDR2 as FQGNSA. Deletions cut 4 bases from V and 0 bases from J, with 4 bases between. The CDR3 runs 12 residues. J is TRBJ2-7 and V is TRBV7-2; D call uncertain. This TCR derives from a human donor who received an intestinal transplant. The sequences come from unstimulated CD4+ T cells sorted from spleen or lymph node cells, collected before intestinal transplant. The CDR3, as DNA: TGTGCCAGCAGCTCCTCCTCCTACGAGCAGTACTTC. The encoded protein is CASSSSSYEQYF.